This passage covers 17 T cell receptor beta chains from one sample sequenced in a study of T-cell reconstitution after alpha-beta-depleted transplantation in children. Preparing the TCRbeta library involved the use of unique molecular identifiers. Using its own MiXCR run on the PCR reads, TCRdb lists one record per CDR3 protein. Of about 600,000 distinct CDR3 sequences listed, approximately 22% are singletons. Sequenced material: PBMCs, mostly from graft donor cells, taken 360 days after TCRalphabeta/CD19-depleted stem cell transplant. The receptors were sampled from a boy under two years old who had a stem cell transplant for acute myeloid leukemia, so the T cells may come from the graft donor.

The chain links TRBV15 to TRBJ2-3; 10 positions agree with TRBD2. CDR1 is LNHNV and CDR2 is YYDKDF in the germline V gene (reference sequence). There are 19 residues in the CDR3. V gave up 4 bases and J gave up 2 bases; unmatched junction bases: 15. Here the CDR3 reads CATSTSPRLAGVPTDTQYF. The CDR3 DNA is TGTGCCACCAGCACCAGCCCGCGCCTAGCGGGGGTTCCCACAGATACGCAGTATTTT.

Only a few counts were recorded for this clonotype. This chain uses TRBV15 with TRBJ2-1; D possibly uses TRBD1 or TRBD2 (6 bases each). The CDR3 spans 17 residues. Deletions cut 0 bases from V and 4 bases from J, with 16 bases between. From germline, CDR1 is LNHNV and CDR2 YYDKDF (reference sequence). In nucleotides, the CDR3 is TGTGCCACCAGCAGAGAACGGGAGACAGGCCTATACAATGAGCAGTTCTTC. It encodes CATSRERETGLYNEQFF.

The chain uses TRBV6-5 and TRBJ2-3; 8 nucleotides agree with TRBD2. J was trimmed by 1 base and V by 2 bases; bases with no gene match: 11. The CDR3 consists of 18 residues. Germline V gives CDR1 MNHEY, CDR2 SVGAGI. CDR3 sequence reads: CASSYTPHSGGRTDTQYF. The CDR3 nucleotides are TGTGCCAGCAGTTACACGCCCCACAGCGGGGGTCGCACAGATACGCAGTATTTT.

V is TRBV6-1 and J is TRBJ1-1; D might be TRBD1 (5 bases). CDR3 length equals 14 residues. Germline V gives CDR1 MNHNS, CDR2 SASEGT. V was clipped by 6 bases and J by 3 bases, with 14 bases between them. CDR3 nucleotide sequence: TGTGCCAGCAGGGGGCCCTTGAGGGACACTGAAGCTTTCTTT. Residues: CASRGPLRDTEAFF.

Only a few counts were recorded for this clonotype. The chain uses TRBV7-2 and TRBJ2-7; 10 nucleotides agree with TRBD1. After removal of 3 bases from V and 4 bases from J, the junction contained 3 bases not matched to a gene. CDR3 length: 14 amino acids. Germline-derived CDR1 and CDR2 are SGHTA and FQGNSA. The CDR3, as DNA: TGTGCCAGCAGCTTTAGGACAGGGGGATACGAGCAGTACGTC. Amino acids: CASSFRTGGYEQYV.

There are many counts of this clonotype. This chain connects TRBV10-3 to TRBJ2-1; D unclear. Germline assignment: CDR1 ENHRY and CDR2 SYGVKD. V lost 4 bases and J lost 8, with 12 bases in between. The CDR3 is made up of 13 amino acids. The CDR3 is CAISVEAADEQFF. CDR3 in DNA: TGTGCCATCAGTGTCGAGGCGGCGGATGAGCAGTTCTTC.

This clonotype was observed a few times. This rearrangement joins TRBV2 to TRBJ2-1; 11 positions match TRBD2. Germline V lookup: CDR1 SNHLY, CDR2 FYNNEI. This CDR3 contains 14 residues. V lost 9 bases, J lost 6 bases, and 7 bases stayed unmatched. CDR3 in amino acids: CARQLAGGPNEQFF. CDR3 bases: TGTGCCAGACAATTAGCGGGGGGGCCCAATGAGCAGTTCTTC.

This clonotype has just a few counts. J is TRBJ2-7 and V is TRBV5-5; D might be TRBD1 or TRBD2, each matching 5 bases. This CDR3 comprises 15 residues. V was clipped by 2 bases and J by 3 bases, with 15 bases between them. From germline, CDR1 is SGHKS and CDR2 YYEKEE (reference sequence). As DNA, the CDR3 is TGTGCCAGCAGCTTTCCGGGACGCCAATTCTACGAGCAGTACGTC. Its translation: CASSFPGRQFYEQYV.

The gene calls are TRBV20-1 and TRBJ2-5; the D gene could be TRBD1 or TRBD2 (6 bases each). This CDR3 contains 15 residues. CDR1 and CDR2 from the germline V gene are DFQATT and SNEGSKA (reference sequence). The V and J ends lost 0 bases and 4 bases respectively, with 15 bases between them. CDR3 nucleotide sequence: TGCAGTGCTAGAGAAGGGGGACTCACGATAGAGACCCAGTACTTC. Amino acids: CSAREGGLTIETQYF.

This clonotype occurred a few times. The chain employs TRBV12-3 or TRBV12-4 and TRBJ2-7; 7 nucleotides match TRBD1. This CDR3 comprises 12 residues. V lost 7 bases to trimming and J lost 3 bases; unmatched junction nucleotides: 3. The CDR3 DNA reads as TGTGCCAGCACCCCAGGGGGCTACGAGCAGTACTTC. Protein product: CASTPGGYEQYF.

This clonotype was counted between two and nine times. Here the CDR3 reads CASSPDPSSYNEQFF. CDR3 nucleotides: TGCGCCAGCAGCCCGGATCCTAGCTCCTACAATGAGCAGTTCTTC. V is TRBV4-3 and J is TRBJ2-1; no definite D call. V lost 4 bases and J 0 bases, leaving 10 bases between the germline ends. The CDR3 has 15 amino acids. Germline V CDR1 and CDR2: LGHNA, YSLEER.

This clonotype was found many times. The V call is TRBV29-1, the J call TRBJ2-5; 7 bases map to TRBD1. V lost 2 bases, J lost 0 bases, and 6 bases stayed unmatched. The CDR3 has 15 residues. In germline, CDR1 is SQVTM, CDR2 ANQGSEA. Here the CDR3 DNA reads TGCAGCGTTGAATTTGGGGACAGTTACCAAGAGACCCAGTACTTC. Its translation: CSVEFGDSYQETQYF.

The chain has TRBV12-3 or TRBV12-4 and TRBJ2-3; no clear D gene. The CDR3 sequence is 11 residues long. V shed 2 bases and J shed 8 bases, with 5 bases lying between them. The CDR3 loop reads CASSLRLTQYF. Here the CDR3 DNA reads TGTGCCAGCAGTTTACGGCTTACGCAGTATTTT.

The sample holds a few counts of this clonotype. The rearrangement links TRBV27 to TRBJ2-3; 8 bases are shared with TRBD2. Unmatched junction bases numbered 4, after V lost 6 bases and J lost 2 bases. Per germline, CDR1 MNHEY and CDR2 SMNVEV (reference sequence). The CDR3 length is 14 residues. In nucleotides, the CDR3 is TGTGCCAGCAGGAAACTAGCGGACACAGATACGCAGTATTTT. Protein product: CASRKLADTDTQYF.

In DNA, the CDR3 is TGCGCCAGCCTACTAGCCAAAAACATTCAGTACTTC. It yields the protein CASLLAKNIQYF. The rearrangement uses TRBV10-2 and TRBJ2-4; no clear D gene. The V gene lost 8 bases and the J gene lost 0 bases, with 5 bases spanning the gap. The CDR3 contains 12 residues. Looked up from germline, CDR1 is WSHSY and CDR2 is SAAADI.

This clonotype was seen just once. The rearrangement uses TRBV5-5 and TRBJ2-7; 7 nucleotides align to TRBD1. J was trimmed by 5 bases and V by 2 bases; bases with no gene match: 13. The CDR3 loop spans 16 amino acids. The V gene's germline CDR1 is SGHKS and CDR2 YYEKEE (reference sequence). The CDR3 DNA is TGTGCCAGCAGCTTTGACAGGGCCCCTGGAACAGACGAGCAGTACGTC. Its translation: CASSFDRAPGTDEQYV.

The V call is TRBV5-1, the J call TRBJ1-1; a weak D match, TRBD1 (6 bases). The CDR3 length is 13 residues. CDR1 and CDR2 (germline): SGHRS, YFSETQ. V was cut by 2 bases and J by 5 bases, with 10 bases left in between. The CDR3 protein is CASSFPGATEAFF. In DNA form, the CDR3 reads TGCGCCAGCAGCTTCCCGGGGGCGACTGAAGCTTTCTTT.